This TCR beta chain was identified in a study of tumor-infiltrating lymphocytes in primary liver carcinoma. Study in general: Tumors were stage T1-T3 N0M0, about 4.2 to 10 cm across.

V shed 0 bases and J shed 8 bases, with 7 bases lying between them. The germline V gene encodes CDR1 ENHRY and CDR2 SYGVKD. This CDR3 has 13 residues. TCR beta cDNA was made from 450 to 550 ng total RNA with a constant-region primer. For TCR beta, libraries were produced by three nested multiplex PCR rounds using slightly modified ARM-PCR. Rounds one and two of PCR, each of roughly 11 cycles, were primed with TRBV1-TRBV30 forward primers and a C-beta reverse primer. One entry per CDR3 protein results from TCRdb running MiXCR on the multiplex PCR reads. The sample shows hundreds of thousands of distinct CDR3 sequences, 45% to 70% of them seen only once. General study results and limits: Unsorted bulk samples meant CD4+ and CD8+ repertoires went uncompared. Tumor region pairs showed greater overlap than either tumor-adjacent or tumor-blood pairs did.

Blood RNA was derived from unsorted whole blood, and germline DNA was extracted too. With regard to this clonotype: The antigen is undetermined.

This chain joins TRBV10-3 and TRBJ1-4; D not certain. The clonotype comes from a woman aged 25 to 39 with primary liver carcinoma and hepatitis B virus infection. Sequenced material: peripheral blood. CDR3 DNA sequence: TGTGCCATCAGTGAGTCTCTGGCGGAAAAACTGTTTTTT. Protein: CAISESLAEKLFF.